This TCR beta chain appears in the sequencing data of a study of blood T cell repertoires in COVID-19. Study context: The United States, Italy and Spain supplied acute and convalescent COVID-19 samples.

This CDR3 is 16 amino acids long. The ends were cut back, 4 bases at V and 5 bases at J, with 18 bases in the middle. In germline, CDR1 is SGHNT, CDR2 YYREEE (reference sequence). Some clones are missing from TCRdb's copy, which holds only in-frame ones; the method was immunoSEQ multiplex PCR. This table has about 250,000 clones, more than 65% appearing once. The sequence came from a woman aged 40 to 50 with active or convalescent COVID-19. Sequences were obtained from peripheral blood. The rearrangement links TRBV5-4 to TRBJ2-2; D not certain. The CDR3 bases are TGTGCCAGCAGCCTGGAACGATCGGGTCCTACCGGGGAGCTGTTTTTT. This encodes CASSLERSGPTGELFF.